The 5 T cell receptor beta chains given below trace back to one sample, sequenced in a study of T cell repertoires in cytomegalovirus infection. Via MiXCR, TCRdb re-called the reads, giving one row per CDR3 protein. The table shows 100,000 or so distinct CDR3 sequences, with 23% occurring only once. The material sequenced was CD8+ T cells from PBMCs. The receptors here all came from a human donor in good health (CMV status not recorded). Some clones in this sample may be carry-over from other donors' samples.

The chain joins TRBV5-6 to TRBJ1-1, with D tentatively TRBD1 (6 bases). CDR1 is SGHDT and CDR2 is YYEEEE in the germline V gene. The V gene lost 0 bases and the J gene lost 4 bases, with 16 bases spanning the gap. The CDR3 has 16 residues. Here the CDR3 reads CASSLEGGLVVTEAFF. The CDR3 DNA reads as TGTGCCAGCAGCTTGGAGGGGGGACTAGTAGTCACTGAAGCTTTCTTT.

This clonotype was seen a handful of times. V usage is TRBV19 and J usage is TRBJ1-5, with D hard to call. The CDR3 has 15 amino acids. V was shortened by 9 bases and J by 4 bases, with 19 bases between the two germline ends. The germline CDR1 and CDR2 sequences are LNHDA and SQIVND (reference sequence). CDR3 DNA: TGTGCCAGCACCCAAACTTGGGAAGGGAATCAGCCCCAGCATTTT. Residues: CASTQTWEGNQPQHF.

This clonotype was seen a handful of times. This chain links TRBV29-1 with TRBJ1-2; weak D call: TRBD1 (6 bases). The germline CDR1 and CDR2 sequences are SQVTM and ANQGSEA. There are 15 residues in the CDR3. Trimming shortened V by 0 bases and J by 0 bases, and 11 bases separated the two germline ends. CDR3 in amino acids: CSVEDREGANYGYTF. The CDR3 DNA is TGCAGCGTTGAAGATCGGGAGGGGGCTAACTATGGCTACACCTTC. Together with reference TRBV29-1 and TRBJ1-2, the CDR3 gives the full variable domain: SAVISQKPSRDICQRGTSLTIQCQVDSQVTMMFWYRQQPGQSLTLIATANQGSEATYESGFVIDKFPISRPNLTFSTLTVSNMSPEDSSIYLCSVEDREGANYGYTFGSGTRLTVV.

A few counts support this clonotype. The CDR3 loop is CSARGGGTGIEQYF. For the CDR3, the DNA is TGCAGTGCTAGGGGAGGGGGGACAGGGATCGAGCAGTACTTC. The rearrangement uses TRBV20-1 and TRBJ2-7; 9 bases align to TRBD1. Germline CDR1 DFQATT, CDR2 SNEGSKA (reference sequence). The CDR3 is 14 residues long. V shed 3 bases, J shed 6 bases, and the junction held 9 bases outside the gene matches.

V gene TRBV6-6 combines with J gene TRBJ1-6, with D possibly TRBD1 on 6 matching bases. V shed 6 bases and J shed 7 bases, with 22 bases lying between them. Germline V gene sequence: CDR1 MNHNY, CDR2 SVGAGI (reference sequence). The CDR3 has 17 residues. This chain's CDR3 is CASSHPPGQGRNSPLHF. CDR3 in DNA: TGTGCCAGCAGCCATCCCCCCGGGCAGGGGCGGAATTCACCCCTCCACTTT.